The present T cell receptor (beta chain) was sequenced within a study of blood T cell repertoires in COVID-19. Germline lookup yields CDR1 SNHLY and CDR2 FYNNEI. The V gene end was trimmed by 5 bases and the J gene end by 4 bases; junction bases not matched to a gene: 8. The CDR3 covers 16 residues. Per the original data handling: Quantification of nucleated cells was approximated via reference gene primer amplification. Produced via immunoSEQ multiplex PCR; TCRdb's table is partial and in-frame only. That table supplies the V and J calls and clone size; D and trimming were determined from the DNA. The table has roughly 250,000 clones, approximately 79% seen once.

Sequenced material: peripheral blood. The chain has TRBV2 and TRBJ1-2; 12 bases line up with TRBD1. This receptor was taken from a woman aged 80 or over with active or convalescent COVID-19. CDR3 sequence (DNA): TGTGCCAGCAGTCGGGACAGGGGGCCTCCACCCTATGGCTACACCTTC. It encodes CASSRDRGPPPYGYTF.